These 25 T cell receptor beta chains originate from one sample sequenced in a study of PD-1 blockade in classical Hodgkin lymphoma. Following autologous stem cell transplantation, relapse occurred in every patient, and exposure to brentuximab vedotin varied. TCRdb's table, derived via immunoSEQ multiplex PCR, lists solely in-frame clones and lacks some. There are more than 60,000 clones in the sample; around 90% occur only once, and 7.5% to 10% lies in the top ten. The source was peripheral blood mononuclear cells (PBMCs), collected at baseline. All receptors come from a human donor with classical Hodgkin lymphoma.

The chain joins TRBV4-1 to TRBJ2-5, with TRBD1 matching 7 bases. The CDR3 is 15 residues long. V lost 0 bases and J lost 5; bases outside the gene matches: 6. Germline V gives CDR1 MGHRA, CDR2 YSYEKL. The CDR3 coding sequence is TGCGCCAGCAGCCAAGACGTACAGGGGTGGGAGACCCAGTACTTC. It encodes CASSQDVQGWETQYF.

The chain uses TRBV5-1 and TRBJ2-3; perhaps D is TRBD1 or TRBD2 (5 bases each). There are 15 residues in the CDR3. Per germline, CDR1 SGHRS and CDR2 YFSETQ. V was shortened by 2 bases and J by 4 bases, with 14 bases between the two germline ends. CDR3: CASSLYQGRADTQYF. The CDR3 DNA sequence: TGCGCCAGCAGCTTATACCAGGGACGCGCAGATACGCAGTATTTT.

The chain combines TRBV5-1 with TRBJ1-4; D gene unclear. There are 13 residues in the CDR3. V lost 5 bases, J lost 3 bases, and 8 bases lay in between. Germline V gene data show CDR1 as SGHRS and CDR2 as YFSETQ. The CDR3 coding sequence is TGCGCCAGCAGGAGAGTGGCTAATGAAAAACTGTTTTTT. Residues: CASRRVANEKLFF.

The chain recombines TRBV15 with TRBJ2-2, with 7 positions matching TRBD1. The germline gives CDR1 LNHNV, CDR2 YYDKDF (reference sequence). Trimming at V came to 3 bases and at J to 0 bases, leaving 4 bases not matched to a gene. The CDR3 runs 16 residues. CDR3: CATSSRQGANTGELFF. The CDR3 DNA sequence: TGTGCCACCAGCAGTAGACAGGGCGCGAACACCGGGGAGCTGTTTTTT.

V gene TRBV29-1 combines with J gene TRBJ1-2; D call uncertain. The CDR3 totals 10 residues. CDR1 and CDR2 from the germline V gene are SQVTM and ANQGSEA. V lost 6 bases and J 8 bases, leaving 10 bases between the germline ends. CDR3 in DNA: TGCAGCGTGAGGGAGGGAGGCTACACCTTC. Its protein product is CSVREGGYTF.

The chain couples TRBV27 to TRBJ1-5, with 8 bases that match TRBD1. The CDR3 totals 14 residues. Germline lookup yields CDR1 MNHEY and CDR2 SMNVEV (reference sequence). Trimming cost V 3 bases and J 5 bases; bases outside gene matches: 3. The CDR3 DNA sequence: TGTGCCAGCAGTTTGGGACAGGCTTATCAGCCCCAGCATTTT. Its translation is CASSLGQAYQPQHF.

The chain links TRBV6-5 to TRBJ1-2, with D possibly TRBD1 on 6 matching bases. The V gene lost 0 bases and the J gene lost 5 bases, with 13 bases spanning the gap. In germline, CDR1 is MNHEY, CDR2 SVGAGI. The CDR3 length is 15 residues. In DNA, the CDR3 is TGTGCCAGCAGTTACTCGGGGACAAACCCATATGGCTACACCTTC. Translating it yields CASSYSGTNPYGYTF.

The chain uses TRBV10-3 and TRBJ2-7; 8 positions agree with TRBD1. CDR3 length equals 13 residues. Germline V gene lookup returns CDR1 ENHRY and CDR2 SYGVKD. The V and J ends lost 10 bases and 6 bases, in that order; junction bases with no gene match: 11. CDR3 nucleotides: TGTGCCACCTCTGGGGGACAGGCCGGCGAGCAGTACTTC. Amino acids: CATSGGQAGEQYF.

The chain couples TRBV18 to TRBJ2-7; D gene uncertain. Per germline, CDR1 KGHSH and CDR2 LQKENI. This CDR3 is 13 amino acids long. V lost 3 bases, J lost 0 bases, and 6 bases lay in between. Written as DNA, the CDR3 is TGTGCCAGCTCACCCATCAGCTCCTACGAGCAGTACTTC. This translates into CASSPISSYEQYF.

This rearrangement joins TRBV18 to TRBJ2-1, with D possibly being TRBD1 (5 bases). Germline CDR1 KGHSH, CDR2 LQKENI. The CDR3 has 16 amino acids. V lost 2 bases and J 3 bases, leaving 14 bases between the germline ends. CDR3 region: CASSPREMTDYNEQFF. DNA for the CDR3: TGTGCCAGCTCACCAAGGGAAATGACAGACTACAATGAGCAGTTCTTC.

CDR3 nucleotides: TGTGCCAGCAGTGACGGACTAGCGGGAGAATTAGCGCAGTATTTT. This sequence encodes CASSDGLAGELAQYF. The chain uses TRBV6-6 and TRBJ2-3; 13 bases line up with TRBD2. Germline loops: CDR1 MNHNY, CDR2 SVGAGI (reference sequence). The CDR3 sequence is 15 residues long. V lost 5 bases and J lost 10; bases outside the gene matches: 9.

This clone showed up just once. The CDR3 nucleotides are TGTGCCAGCAGCGCCCCAGGGTTGAATGAGCAGTTCTTC. Translation: CASSAPGLNEQFF. V and J are TRBV7-9 and TRBJ2-1, with D possibly being TRBD1 (5 bases). CDR3 size: 13 residues. Germline CDR1 reads SEHNR; CDR2 reads FQNEAQ (reference sequence). V lost 5 bases, J lost 7 bases, and 12 bases lay in between.

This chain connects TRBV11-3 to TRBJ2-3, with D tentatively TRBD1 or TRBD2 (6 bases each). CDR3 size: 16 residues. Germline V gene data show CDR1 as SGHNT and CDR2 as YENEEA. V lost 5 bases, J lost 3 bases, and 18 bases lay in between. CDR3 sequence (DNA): TGTGCCAGCAGCACCGGGGGCTCCCCGTCAACAGATACGCAGTATTTT. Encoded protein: CASSTGGSPSTDTQYF.

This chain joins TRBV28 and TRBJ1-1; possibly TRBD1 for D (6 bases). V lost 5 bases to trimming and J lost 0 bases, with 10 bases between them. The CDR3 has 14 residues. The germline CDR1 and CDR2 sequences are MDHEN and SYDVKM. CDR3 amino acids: CASSGQSLNTEAFF. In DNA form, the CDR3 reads TGTGCCAGCAGTGGACAGTCCCTGAACACTGAAGCTTTCTTT.

CDR3 DNA: TGTGCCAGCAGCCCAAAACCCGCCCCGGGTCCCCTAGGGCAGTATTTT. It specifies CASSPKPAPGPLGQYF. The rearrangement uses TRBV11-2 and TRBJ2-3; no firm D call. The length of the CDR3 is 16 residues. V dropped 5 bases and J dropped 11 bases, with 26 bases sitting between them. Per the germline V gene, CDR1 is SGHAT and CDR2 is FQNNGV.

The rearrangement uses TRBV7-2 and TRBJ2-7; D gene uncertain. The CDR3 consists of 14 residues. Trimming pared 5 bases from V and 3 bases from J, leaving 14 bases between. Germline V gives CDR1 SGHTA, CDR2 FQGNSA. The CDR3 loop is CASSPDAPLYEQYF. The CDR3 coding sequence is TGTGCCAGCAGCCCAGATGCCCCCCTCTACGAGCAGTACTTC.

This chain's CDR3 is CASSLPPGRETGELFF. As DNA, the CDR3 is TGTGCCAGCAGTCTCCCGCCGGGGAGGGAGACCGGGGAGCTGTTTTTT. This chain joins TRBV28 and TRBJ2-2; TRBD2 agrees at 7 bases. The CDR3 is made up of 16 amino acids. J was trimmed by 5 bases and V by 5 bases; bases with no gene match: 11. Germline V gene data show CDR1 as MDHEN and CDR2 as SYDVKM.

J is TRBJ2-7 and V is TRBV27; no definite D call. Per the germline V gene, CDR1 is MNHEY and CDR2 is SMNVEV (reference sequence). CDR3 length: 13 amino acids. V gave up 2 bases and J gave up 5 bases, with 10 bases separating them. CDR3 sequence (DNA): TGTGCCAGCAGTTTAGGGCTGGTCCACGAGCAGTACTTC. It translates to CASSLGLVHEQYF.

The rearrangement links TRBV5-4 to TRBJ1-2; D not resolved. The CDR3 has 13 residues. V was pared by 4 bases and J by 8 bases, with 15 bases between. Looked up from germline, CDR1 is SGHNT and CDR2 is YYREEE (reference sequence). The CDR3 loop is CASSLDGVGGYTF. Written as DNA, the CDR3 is TGTGCCAGCAGCCTAGATGGGGTGGGAGGCTACACCTTC.

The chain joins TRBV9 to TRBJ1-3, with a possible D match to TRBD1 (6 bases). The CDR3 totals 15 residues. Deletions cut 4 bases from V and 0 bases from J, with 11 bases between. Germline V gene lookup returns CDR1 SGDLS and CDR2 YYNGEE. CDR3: CASSPGQSSGNTIYF. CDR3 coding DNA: TGTGCCAGCAGCCCAGGACAGAGCTCTGGAAACACCATATATTTT.

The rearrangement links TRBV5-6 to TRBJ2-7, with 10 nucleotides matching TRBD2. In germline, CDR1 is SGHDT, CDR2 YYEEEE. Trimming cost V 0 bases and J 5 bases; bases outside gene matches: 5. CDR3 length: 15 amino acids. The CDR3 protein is CASSLELAGVHEQYF. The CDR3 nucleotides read TGTGCCAGCAGCTTGGAGCTAGCGGGAGTCCACGAGCAGTACTTC.

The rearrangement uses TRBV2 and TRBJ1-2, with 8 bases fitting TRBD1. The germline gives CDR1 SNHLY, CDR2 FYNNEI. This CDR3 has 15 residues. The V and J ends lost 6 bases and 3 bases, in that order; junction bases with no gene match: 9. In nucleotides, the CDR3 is TGTGCCAGCAGGCCCGACAGGGGAATTTACTATGGCTACACCTTC. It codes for CASRPDRGIYYGYTF.

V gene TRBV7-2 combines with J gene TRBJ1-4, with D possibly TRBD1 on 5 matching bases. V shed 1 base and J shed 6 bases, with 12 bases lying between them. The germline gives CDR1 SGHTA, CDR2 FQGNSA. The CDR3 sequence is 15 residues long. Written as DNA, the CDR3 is TGTGCCAGCAGCTTAGAAGCTGGGGGGGATGAAAAACTGTTTTTT. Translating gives CASSLEAGGDEKLFF.

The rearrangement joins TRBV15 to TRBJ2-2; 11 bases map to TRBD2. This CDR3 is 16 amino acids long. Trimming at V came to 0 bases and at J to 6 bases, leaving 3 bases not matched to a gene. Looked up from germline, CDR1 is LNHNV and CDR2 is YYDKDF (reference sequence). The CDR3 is CATSRDRLAGPGELFF. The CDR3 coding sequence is TGTGCCACCAGCAGAGATAGACTAGCGGGGCCCGGGGAGCTGTTTTTT.

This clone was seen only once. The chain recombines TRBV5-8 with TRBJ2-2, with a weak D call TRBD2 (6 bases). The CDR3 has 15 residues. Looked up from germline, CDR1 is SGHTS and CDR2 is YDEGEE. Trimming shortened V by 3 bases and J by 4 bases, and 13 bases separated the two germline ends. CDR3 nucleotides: TGTGCCAGCAGCTGGGACTCCCCGACCACCGGGGAGCTGTTTTTT. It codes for CASSWDSPTTGELFF.